The TCR beta chain described here comes from a study of CXCR3-negative and CXCR3-positive naive CD8 T cells (dated by TCRdb to between 2017 and 2020). For the wider study: In total, about 150 million TRB reads were obtained, corresponding to roughly 1.5 +/- 0.3 million reads per library. TRBV-TRBJ cluster analysis included naive subsets from a handful of donors and memory cells from 3 donors. Diversity and physicochemical repertoire analyses were performed on 11 donors pooled from two independent experiments. The investigation overall reported the following: Naive CXCR3-negative and CXCR3-positive cells from the same donor showed similar TRBV-TRBJ usage, whereas memory cells showed distinct patterns. Freshly isolated PBMCs were used for most assays because CXCR3 expression partially decreased after cryopreservation. Because surface CD5, which is linked to self-reactivity in mice, was comparable between the naive subsets, TCR interaction strength was also inferred from TRB CDR3 physicochemical properties. TRB CDR3s from CXCR3-positive naive cells showed higher hydrophobicity (lower Kidera factor 4), lower energy, and higher strength and volume indices than CXCR3-negative naive cells. Repertoire diversity was comparably high in both naive subsets but much lower in memory CD8+ T cells.

As concerns this clonotype: Its antigen is currently not known.

The CDR3 numbers 15 residues from cysteine through phenylalanine. The record lacks a DNA sequence. Taken from the germline V gene, the CDR1 and CDR2 loops are SGDLS and YYNGEE. Each CD8+ T cell subset was flow-sorted in triplicate, with under 350,000 cells per subset placed directly into RLT lysis buffer. To exclude memory contaminants, naive CD8+ T cells were stringently defined as CD45RO-CCR7+CD27+CD95-. Peripheral blood mononuclear cells were isolated from buffy coats using standard density gradient centrifugation. Naive CXCR3-negative and CXCR3-positive CD8+ T cells were flow-sorted on a FACSAria III. Total RNA was extracted from sorted cells with an RNeasy Mini Kit. Sequencing was performed on a NextSeq 550. The Human TCR Profiling Kit (MiLaboratory) was used to make UMI-labeled 5' RACE TRB cDNA libraries. cDNA synthesis used the entire amount of extracted RNA, and PCR amplification then used the entire amount of cDNA produced. Libraries were prepared in parallel using an identical number of PCR cycles. As for the authors' bioinformatics: With a requirement of at least two reads per UMI, MIGEC and MiXCR extracted about 50,000 +/- 10,000 unique UMI-labeled TRB cDNA molecules per library. An average of approximately 40,000 +/- 10,000 functional in-frame TRB CDR3 nucleotide clonotypes without stop codons was found per library. After each sample was downsampled to 5000 UMI-labeled TRB molecules, VDJtools was used to calculate diversity metrics such as normalized Shannon-Wiener and Chao1. VDJtools was used to calculate clonotype-size-weighted physicochemical properties of the central five CDR3 residues, namely interaction energy, strength, volume and Kidera factor 4. After the reads were reprocessed by TCRdb, one entry was made per CDR3 protein sequence, with no DNA. V and J calls and clone size were set by TCRdb, not the authors. In this sample's table one finds roughly 55,000 distinct CDR3 sequences. The biggest ten clones account for 0.55% to 0.6% of the sample.

This receptor was taken from a human donor in good health. Some clones in this sample may be carry-over from other donors' samples. The chain employs TRBV9 and TRBJ2-2. The source material was naive CXCR3+ CD8+ T cells from blood. The sample's cell subset or site label, decoded: CD45RO-CCR7+CD27+CD95- naive CD8+ T cells expressing CXCR3 (TNR3+). The CDR3 sequence is CASSVGTSGTGELFF.